This TCR beta chain appears in the sequencing data of a study of technical replicates of blood from a few donors. Germline V CDR1 and CDR2: LGHNA, YSLEER. V trimming: 1 base; J trimming: 3 bases; junction bases outside the gene matches: 9. This CDR3 has 17 amino acids. Libraries were prepared by immunoSEQ multiplex PCR; TCRdb keeps only in-frame clonotypes and omits some of them. In the table there are more than 75,000 clones, approximately 96% of which are singletons. The TCR comes from a human donor in good health. J is TRBJ2-7 and V is TRBV4-3; 10 nucleotides match TRBD2. Sequenced: T cells isolated from PBMCs. The CDR3 nucleotides are TGCGCCAGCAGCCAAGGGCTAGCGGGGGTTTCTCGCTACGAGCAGTACTTC. Protein: CASSQGLAGVSRYEQYF.